This TCR beta chain comes out of a study of cytomegalovirus exposure and HLA in healthy donors. Study-wide background: Among the roughly 370 genotyped donors, about 81% were placed in the Caucasian-associated ancestry cluster. General study points: By a later analysis, the bulk of CMV-associated TCR beta chains appeared HLA-restricted.

The PCR contained 60 Vbeta and 13 Jbeta primers. Sequenced by immunoSEQ multiplex PCR; TCRdb stores in-frame clones only, minus some. Here the sample spans 100,000 to 150,000 clones, roughly four fifths being singletons. As to this clone: The antigen remains unidentified.

The CDR3 totals 16 residues. Germline CDR1 and CDR2: MNHEY and SMNVEV (reference sequence). The ends lost 3 bases at V and 4 bases at J; junction bases unmatched: 5. The V call is TRBV27, the J call TRBJ2-1; TRBD2 agrees at 11 bases. The sequenced sample was PBMCs. The clonotype comes from a male donor in good health and CMV-seropositive. In DNA form, the CDR3 reads TGTGCCAGCAGTTTTCCTAGCGGGAGGATGTACAATGAGCAGTTCTTC. This codes for CASSFPSGRMYNEQFF.